What follows describes a single T cell receptor (beta chain). Its antigen is unidentified. Sequenced by immunoSEQ multiplex PCR; TCRdb stores in-frame clones only, minus some. The data contain around 130,000 clones, 70% to 90% of them singletons. The data were obtained in a study of radiotherapy plus CTLA-4 blockade in lung cancer. Looked up from germline, CDR1 is SGHNT and CDR2 is YYREEE (reference sequence). The CDR3 runs 14 residues. V was pared by 4 bases and J by 3 bases, with 14 bases between. Study results and caveats: The best prediction of response reportedly came from early blood T cell clone dynamics, with interferon-beta.

This sequence was found in a human donor with non-small cell lung cancer that progressed on radiotherapy plus ipilimumab. The chain couples TRBV5-4 to TRBJ2-7, with unresolved D. Material: peripheral blood, obtained from a patient treated with radiotherapy plus ipilimumab. This CDR3 reads CASSQKNPGYEQYF. The CDR3 DNA reads TGTGCCAGCAGCCAGAAAAATCCGGGCTACGAGCAGTACTTC.